Below, 29 T cell receptor beta chains from the same sample are listed, as sequenced in a study of T-cell memory formation after mild COVID-19. Using its own MiXCR run on the 5' RACE reads, TCRdb lists one record per CDR3 protein. The table shows roughly 100,000 distinct CDR3 sequences, with 15% to 20% occurring only once. The sequenced sample was PBMCs or a T cell subset sorted from them (not recorded which). These receptors were obtained from an adult woman who had mild COVID-19 (a few samples of this study predate the infection). Cell type and time point are not known.

The CDR3: CASSLVQGAHEQYF. Written as DNA, the CDR3 is TGCGCCAGCAGCTTGGTACAGGGAGCCCACGAGCAGTACTTC. The chain is built from TRBV5-1 and TRBJ2-7; weak D call: TRBD1 (6 bases). Trimming took off 0 bases at V and 5 bases at J, with 12 bases between the two ends. In germline, CDR1 is SGHRS, CDR2 YFSETQ. CDR3 length equals 14 residues.

The CDR3 DNA sequence: TGTGCCAGCAGCTTATTCCCTACAGGGTCGAGTACCGGGGAGCTGTTTTTT. Amino acids: CASSLFPTGSSTGELFF. This chain joins TRBV7-6 and TRBJ2-2, with TRBD1 as a possible D gene (6 bases). Trimming took off 2 bases at V and 5 bases at J, with 18 bases between the two ends. The CDR3 has 17 residues. The germline V gene encodes CDR1 SGHVS and CDR2 FNYEAQ.

This sequence joins TRBV29-1 and TRBJ2-7; D is perhaps TRBD1 (6 bases). The germline V gene encodes CDR1 SQVTM and CDR2 ANQGSEA. The CDR3 has 13 residues. Trimming stripped 3 bases from V and 2 bases from J, with 11 bases between. CDR3 sequence: CSVEDSLTYEQYF. The DNA for the CDR3 is TGCAGCGTTGAGGACAGTCTAACCTACGAGCAGTACTTC.

This clonotype was counted only a few times. V usage is TRBV9 and J usage is TRBJ1-1; D not resolved. V gave up 4 bases and J gave up 2 bases, with 12 bases separating them. CDR1 is SGDLS and CDR2 is YYNGEE in the germline V gene. The CDR3 consists of 14 residues. For the CDR3, the DNA is TGTGCCAGCAGCACAAATCGGGGAAACACTGAAGCTTTCTTT. It encodes CASSTNRGNTEAFF.

This clonotype was recorded at least ten times. The chain has TRBV4-1 and TRBJ2-3; D unclear. This CDR3 contains 16 residues. V was cut by 1 base and J by 1 base, with 12 bases left in between. The germline CDR1 and CDR2 sequences are MGHRA and YSYEKL. Written as DNA, the CDR3 is TGCGCCAGCAGCCAAGTACTCCACCTCGGCACAGATACGCAGTATTTT. The encoded protein is CASSQVLHLGTDTQYF.

A few counts support this clonotype. The V and J genes are TRBV9 and TRBJ1-1; the D gene is possibly TRBD1 (5 bases). Germline CDR1 is SGDLS and CDR2 is YYNGEE. V lost 4 bases and J lost 3, with 16 bases in between. CDR3 size: 15 residues. The DNA for the CDR3 is TGTGCCAGCAGCACACGGGACGGAGTATACACTGAAGCTTTCTTT. Protein product: CASSTRDGVYTEAFF.

The V gene is TRBV9, the J gene TRBJ2-6; D tentatively reads TRBD1 or TRBD2 (5 bases each). The V gene's germline CDR1 is SGDLS and CDR2 YYNGEE. V was cut by 3 bases and J by 4 bases, with 20 bases left in between. The CDR3 contains 18 residues. The CDR3 sequence: CASSATGTQSFGANVLTF. In nucleotides, the CDR3 is TGTGCCAGCAGCGCTACCGGGACCCAGAGTTTCGGGGCCAACGTCCTGACTTTC.

V and J are TRBV6-2 or TRBV6-3 and TRBJ1-1; D not resolved. Germline V gene sequence: CDR1 MNHEY, CDR2 SVGEGT. Trimming shortened V by 3 bases and J by 8 bases, and 10 bases separated the two germline ends. The CDR3 covers 12 residues. CDR3 nucleotides: TGTGCCAGCAGTTATGCCGTTCCCGAAGCTTTCTTT. Translation gives CASSYAVPEAFF.

The chain joins TRBV20-1 to TRBJ2-2; D is possibly TRBD1 (6 bases). Trimming removed 0 bases from V and 2 bases from J, with 16 bases in between. CDR1 is DFQATT and CDR2 is SNEGSKA in the germline V gene (reference sequence). The CDR3 runs 17 residues. As DNA, the CDR3 is TGCAGTGCTAGAGAACCGGGACACCGAGATAACACCGGGGAGCTGTTTTTT. Amino acids: CSAREPGHRDNTGELFF.

The V call is TRBV11-2, the J call TRBJ2-1, with a weak D call TRBD2 (5 bases). The germline V gene has CDR1 SGHAT and CDR2 FQNNGV. The V end lost 1 base, the J end lost 7 bases, and 17 bases lay between the germline ends. The CDR3 runs 16 residues. CDR3 amino acids: CASSLGSGWPTNEQFF. The CDR3 DNA reads TGTGCCAGCAGCTTAGGATCGGGGTGGCCTACGAATGAGCAGTTCTTC.

The V and J genes are TRBV6-2 or TRBV6-3 and TRBJ2-2; a weak D match, TRBD1 (5 bases). Germline CDR1 is MNHEY and CDR2 is SVGEGT. Trimming shortened V by 10 bases and J by 0 bases, and 9 bases separated the two germline ends. This CDR3 spans 13 amino acids. DNA of the CDR3: TGTGCCACCGACAGAGCGAACACCGGGGAGCTGTTTTTT. Amino acids: CATDRANTGELFF.

The rearrangement uses TRBV13 and TRBJ2-3; 7 bases agree with TRBD1. This CDR3 is 14 amino acids long. Germline trimming cut 4 bases from V and 2 bases from J; bases unmatched to any gene: 3. Germline V CDR1 and CDR2: PRHDT, FYEKMQ (reference sequence). As DNA, the CDR3 is TGTGCCAGCAGCTGGGGACAGACCACAGATACGCAGTATTTT. It codes for CASSWGQTTDTQYF.

This chain uses TRBV6-5 with TRBJ1-1, with D unclear. CDR3 length equals 12 residues. V dropped 6 bases and J dropped 11 bases, with 16 bases sitting between them. Germline values: CDR1 MNHEY, CDR2 SVGAGI. CDR3 bases: TGTGCCAGCAGCTCCGATCCGGCGGGCGCTTTCTTT. This encodes CASSSDPAGAFF.

CDR3 sequence reads: CASSLRPGTWGNEQFF. CDR3 in DNA: TGTGCCAGTAGTCTCCGTCCCGGGACATGGGGCAATGAGCAGTTCTTC. The chain uses TRBV19 and TRBJ2-1; maybe TRBD1 (6 bases). This CDR3 comprises 16 residues. V gave up 5 bases and J gave up 6 bases, with 20 bases separating them. Germline CDR1 reads LNHDA; CDR2 reads SQIVND (reference sequence). The full variable domain, in which reference TRBV19 and TRBJ2-1 provide the parts outside the CDR3, is DGGITQSPKYLFRKEGQNVTLSCEQNLNHDAMYWYRQDPGQGLRLIYYSQIVNDFQKGDIAEGYSVSREKKESFPLTVTSAQKNPTAFYLCASSLRPGTWGNEQFFGPGTRLTVL.

The rearrangement joins TRBV4-2 to TRBJ2-7; TRBD2 aligns across 7 bases. The trim removed 4 bases at V and 7 bases at J, leaving 7 bases unmatched. CDR1 and CDR2 (germline): LGHNA, YNFKEQ. The CDR3 extends over 13 amino acids. The CDR3 reads CASSRLAGGEQYF. The CDR3 DNA reads as TGTGCCAGCAGCCGACTAGCAGGAGGGGAGCAGTACTTC.

The V and J genes are TRBV27 and TRBJ2-6; D gene ambiguous. Germline lookup yields CDR1 MNHEY and CDR2 SMNVEV (reference sequence). V was shortened by 2 bases and J by 6 bases, with 8 bases between the two germline ends. This CDR3 is 14 amino acids long. This chain's CDR3 is CASSLGVAANVLTF. The CDR3 coding sequence is TGTGCCAGCAGTTTAGGGGTAGCGGCCAACGTCCTGACTTTC.

This chain joins TRBV5-1 and TRBJ2-4; D not certain. V was shortened by 0 bases and J by 0 bases, with 4 bases between the two germline ends. Germline V gives CDR1 SGHRS, CDR2 YFSETQ. The CDR3 runs to 14 residues. CDR3 sequence (DNA): TGCGCCAGCAGCTTGGACCTAGCCAAAAACATTCAGTACTTC. Translated, it gives CASSLDLAKNIQYF.

This clonotype was counted a few times. The chain combines TRBV9 with TRBJ1-2; D unclear. CDR1 is SGDLS, CDR2 YYNGEE, per germline. The CDR3 is 15 amino acids. V lost 2 bases and J lost 3, with 14 bases in between. The CDR3, as DNA: TGTGCCAGCAGCGTTGGGTCGGCGGAGGACTATGGCTACACCTTC. Translating gives CASSVGSAEDYGYTF.

CDR3 DNA sequence: TGTGCCAGCAGTTTATACTCGGCCAGGAACACTGAAGCTTTCTTT. Amino acid sequence: CASSLYSARNTEAFF. V gene TRBV27 combines with J gene TRBJ1-1; D ambiguous. CDR1 MNHEY and CDR2 SMNVEV come from the germline V gene (reference sequence). This CDR3 spans 15 amino acids. V dropped 1 base and J dropped 1 base, with 10 bases sitting between them.

This clonotype was counted a few times. The chain employs TRBV30 and TRBJ1-1; 8 bases align to TRBD1. The J segment lost 5 bases and the V segment lost 2 bases, leaving 4 bases of the junction unmatched. The CDR3 is made up of 13 amino acids. The germline CDR1 and CDR2 sequences are GTSNPN and SVGIG (reference sequence). CDR3 in amino acids: CAWSFTGGTEAFF. As DNA, the CDR3 is TGTGCCTGGAGTTTTACAGGGGGGACTGAAGCTTTCTTT.

This clonotype showed up just once. This chain links TRBV27 with TRBJ2-3; a weak D match, TRBD1 (5 bases). Germline V gene lookup returns CDR1 MNHEY and CDR2 SMNVEV (reference sequence). This CDR3 region has 16 residues. V dropped 5 bases and J dropped 2 bases, with 17 bases sitting between them. The CDR3 coding sequence is TGTGCCAGCAGTCCCAGGGTCGGCAGCGACACAGATACGCAGTATTTT. The encoded protein is CASSPRVGSDTDTQYF.

The chain uses TRBV24-1 and TRBJ2-5; D gene ambiguous. V lost 1 base to trimming and J lost 5 bases, with 16 bases between them. CDR3 size: 16 residues. Germline V gives CDR1 KGHDR, CDR2 SFDVKD. The CDR3 region is CATSDFVSQERETQYF. The CDR3 coding sequence is TGTGCCACCAGTGATTTCGTCTCCCAAGAGAGGGAGACCCAGTACTTC.

This clonotype was seen a few times. The chain links TRBV29-1 to TRBJ2-5, with a possible D match to TRBD1 (5 bases). This CDR3 comprises 14 residues. Trimming stripped 5 bases from V and 1 base from J, with 14 bases between. Germline lookup yields CDR1 SQVTM and CDR2 ANQGSEA. The CDR3 here is CSVFREDRQETQYF. CDR3 DNA sequence: TGCAGCGTTTTCAGGGAAGACCGCCAAGAGACCCAGTACTTC.

The V and J genes are TRBV12-3 or TRBV12-4 and TRBJ2-7, with 8 bases fitting TRBD2. The CDR3 is 15 residues long. The J segment lost 5 bases and the V segment lost 1 base, leaving 7 bases of the junction unmatched. Here the CDR3 DNA reads TGTGCCAGCAGTTTAGAAGCGGGAGAGGTCCACGAGCAGTACTTC. It is translated as CASSLEAGEVHEQYF.

This clonotype was observed a single time. The V and J genes are TRBV3-1 and TRBJ1-1; no reliable D call. This CDR3 has 13 residues. Germline-derived CDR1 and CDR2 are LGHDT and YNNKEL (reference sequence). V lost 6 bases, J lost 0 bases, and 8 bases lay in between. CDR3 residues: CASRADLNTEAFF. The CDR3 nucleotides are TGTGCCAGCAGGGCGGATTTGAACACTGAAGCTTTCTTT.

The chain uses TRBV11-1 and TRBJ2-7; the match to TRBD2 covers 12 bases. The V gene end was trimmed by 4 bases and the J gene end by 3 bases; junction bases not matched to a gene: 13. Looked up from germline, CDR1 is SGHAT and CDR2 is FQDESV (reference sequence). The CDR3 extends over 18 amino acids. The CDR3 region is CASSYTTPGTSGFYEQYF. In DNA form, the CDR3 reads TGTGCCAGCAGCTATACAACCCCCGGGACTAGCGGGTTCTACGAGCAGTACTTC.

This chain uses TRBV29-1 with TRBJ2-7, with D perhaps TRBD2 (5 bases). The CDR3 sequence is 15 residues long. Between the trimmed V and J ends, which lost 2 bases and 1 base, there was a span of 15 bases. The germline gives CDR1 SQVTM, CDR2 ANQGSEA. The CDR3 region is CSVETDSESSYEQYF. The CDR3 region has the DNA TGCAGCGTTGAAACGGACTCCGAGTCATCCTACGAGCAGTACTTC.

The rearrangement uses TRBV7-6 and TRBJ1-1; D is unclear. The CDR3 is 12 residues long. Trimming removed 4 bases at V and 4 bases at J, with 7 bases between. Germline loops: CDR1 SGHVS, CDR2 FNYEAQ. CDR3 nucleotide sequence: TGTGCCAGCAGCTCCTCGGGCACTGAAGCTTTCTTT. Translating it yields CASSSSGTEAFF.

The chain carries TRBV27 and TRBJ1-2; 10 nucleotides agree with TRBD1. This CDR3 has 15 amino acids. Germline V gene sequence: CDR1 MNHEY, CDR2 SMNVEV (reference sequence). J gave up 2 bases and V 6 bases, and 6 bases lay outside the gene matches. The CDR3 spells CASSSPGQGNYGYTF. Here the CDR3 DNA reads TGTGCCAGCAGCTCCCCGGGACAGGGGAACTATGGCTACACCTTC.